The 3 T cell receptor beta chains below were found in one sample sequenced in a study of blood T cell repertoires in COVID-19. Clones were read by immunoSEQ multiplex PCR, and TCRdb kept only the in-frame ones, dropping some. The sample includes more than 85,000 clones, about three quarters seen only once; the top ten take approximately 19%. Sequencing used peripheral blood. These receptors were taken from a woman between 65 and 79 years old with acute or convalescent COVID-19.

The rearrangement uses TRBV4-1 and TRBJ2-1, with TRBD2 identical over 10 bases. This CDR3 has 17 residues. Germline values: CDR1 MGHRA, CDR2 YSYEKL. The V segment lost 1 base and the J segment 6 bases; nucleotides outside the gene matches: 9. The CDR3 spells CASSQVLAGSPRNEQFF. The DNA for the CDR3 is TGCGCCAGCAGCCAAGTACTAGCGGGGAGCCCCCGCAATGAGCAGTTCTTC.

The chain uses TRBV5-6 and TRBJ1-1; possible D gene TRBD1, 5 bases. Germline assignment: CDR1 SGHDT and CDR2 YYEEEE. The CDR3 extends over 13 amino acids. The V end was cut by 5 bases, the J end by 6 bases, with 14 bases between. The CDR3 DNA is TGTGCCAGCAGGGCGGGGGGTTTCTCTGAAGCTTTCTTT. Its translation: CASRAGGFSEAFF.

J is TRBJ1-4 and V is TRBV7-8, with TRBD1 matching 8 bases. Germline values: CDR1 SGHVS, CDR2 FQNEAQ. This CDR3 is 12 amino acids long. J was trimmed by 15 bases and V by 2 bases; bases with no gene match: 5. The CDR3 reads CASSLSDRGLFF. The CDR3 bases are TGTGCCAGCAGCTTATCAGACAGGGGATTGTTTTTT.